The sequence of this TCR beta chain was determined in a study of cytomegalovirus exposure and HLA in healthy donors. About this clone itself: Its antigen is as yet unknown.

13 Jbeta primers and 60 Vbeta primers were used for the PCR. Assay used: immunoSEQ multiplex PCR; TCRdb lists only in-frame clones, some missing. The sample records around 100,000 clones, about 70% being singletons. This CDR3 is built from 14 residues. V shed 1 base and J shed 0 bases, with 6 bases lying between them. Germline V gives CDR1 LNHDA, CDR2 SQIVND (reference sequence). Overall study findings and caveats: Analysis was carried out at a later point, and it linked a missense DCLRE1C variant to TCR beta V- and J-gene trimming. Some highly shared sequence variants likely arose as a pipeline artifact. The classifier reportedly diagnosed cytomegalovirus status with high sensitivity and specificity. A later analysis revealed that TCR association rates differed between HLA loci, peaking at DRB1 and bottoming out at HLA-C.

The origin of this receptor is a woman younger than 45 in good health and CMV-seronegative. The specimen sequenced was PBMCs. This rearrangement joins TRBV19 to TRBJ1-2, with D unresolved. The CDR3 DNA sequence: TGTGCCAGTAGTATAGGTACAGCTAACTATGGCTACACCTTC. Its translation: CASSIGTANYGYTF.